What follows are 14 T cell receptor beta chains derived from one specimen sequenced in a study of CD8 T cells in Susac syndrome. After extraction with the RNeasy kit, about 0.5 to 1 ug of the RNA was reverse transcribed using random hexamers. TCRdb ran MiXCR on the immunoSEQ multiplex PCR reads and lists one entry per CDR3 protein. The repertoire consists of approximately 230,000 distinct CDR3 sequences, with around 93% occurring once and the leading ten covering 0.07% to 0.09%. The sequenced material came from CD4+ T cells from PBMCs. These receptors were taken from a human donor with multiple sclerosis.

This clonotype has only one observation. Here the CDR3 reads CASRETRVGGHTF. The CDR3 coding sequence is TGTGCCAGCAGGGAGACAAGGGTGGGGGGCCACACCTTC. The chain couples TRBV2 to TRBJ1-2; possibly TRBD1 for D (6 bases). Germline V CDR1 and CDR2: SNHLY, FYNNEI. The CDR3 length is 13 residues. V dropped 6 bases and J dropped 12 bases, with 20 bases sitting between them.

Only one count was recorded for this clonotype. The gene calls are TRBV30 and TRBJ1-4; TRBD1 is a possible D gene (5 bases). The ends were cut back, 1 base at V and 5 bases at J, with 14 bases in the middle. The CDR3 runs to 15 residues. In germline, CDR1 is GTSNPN, CDR2 SVGIG (reference sequence). The CDR3 loop is CAWSAPYRGNEKLFF. CDR3 bases: TGTGCCTGGAGTGCTCCCTATCGGGGCAATGAAAAACTGTTTTTT.

This CDR3 reads CASSPGQGRTGELFF. CDR3 sequence (DNA): TGTGCCAGCAGCCCGGGACAGGGTCGGACCGGGGAGCTGTTTTTT. The chain combines TRBV7-2 with TRBJ2-2; TRBD1 matches at 9 bases. The germline CDR1 and CDR2 sequences are SGHTA and FQGNSA. Trimming took 5 bases from V and 5 from J; bases not matched to a gene: 6. The CDR3 runs 15 residues.

The chain is built from TRBV4-1 and TRBJ1-6; perhaps TRBD1 as D (5 bases). The CDR3 runs to 14 residues. With 3 bases removed from V and 10 bases from J, the gap between germline ends came to 13 bases. CDR1 is MGHRA and CDR2 is YSYEKL in the germline V gene. The CDR3 DNA follows: TGCGCCAGCAGCCATCTCAGGGATTTGTCACCCCTCCACTTT. Residues: CASSHLRDLSPLHF.

This sequence joins TRBV11-2 and TRBJ2-5; D remains unclear. V shed 0 bases and J shed 5 bases, with 10 bases lying between them. Germline CDR1 reads SGHAT; CDR2 reads FQNNGV. CDR3 length: 14 residues. The CDR3 region is CASSLDQGPETQYF. The CDR3 region has the DNA TGTGCCAGCAGCTTAGATCAAGGACCGGAGACCCAGTACTTC.

The chain is built from TRBV12-3 or TRBV12-4 and TRBJ1-3; D not certain. CDR3 length: 15 amino acids. Deletions cut 2 bases from V and 4 bases from J, with 12 bases between. The CDR3 nucleotides read TGTGCCAGCAGTTTACGGGGAGTAGGGGGAAACACCATATATTTT. Protein: CASSLRGVGGNTIYF.

This rearrangement joins TRBV12-3 or TRBV12-4 to TRBJ2-7; D might be TRBD2 (6 bases). The CDR3 spans 14 residues. Trimming stripped 6 bases from V and 0 bases from J, with 12 bases between. The CDR3 here is CASRRWGLSYEQYF. The CDR3 DNA reads as TGTGCCAGCAGGCGGTGGGGACTCTCCTACGAGCAGTACTTC.

The V gene is TRBV12-3 or TRBV12-4, the J gene TRBJ1-3; D gene ambiguous. CDR3 length: 18 residues. V gave up 6 bases and J gave up 2 bases, with 23 bases separating them. CDR3 in amino acids: CASSPSRERFLAGNTIYF. The CDR3 region has the DNA TGTGCCAGCAGCCCTTCGAGGGAACGCTTCCTTGCTGGAAACACCATATATTTT.

The chain carries TRBV2 and TRBJ1-5, with a possible D match to TRBD1 (6 bases). CDR1 and CDR2 (germline): SNHLY, FYNNEI. V dropped 7 bases and J dropped 7 bases, with 14 bases sitting between them. CDR3 size: 13 residues. DNA of the CDR3: TGTGCCAGCACGGCGGGGGGCTTGCAGCCCCAGCATTTT. As protein: CASTAGGLQPQHF.

The chain joins TRBV7-8 to TRBJ1-3; TRBD1 matches 10 bases. The CDR3 extends over 16 amino acids. With V trimmed by 3 bases and J by 3 bases, 5 bases remained unmatched. CDR1 is SGHVS, CDR2 FQNEAQ, per germline. The CDR3 sequence: CASSLPGTGVGNTIYF. In nucleotides, the CDR3 is TGTGCCAGCAGCTTGCCCGGGACAGGGGTTGGAAACACCATATATTTT.

V usage is TRBV7-6 and J usage is TRBJ2-5; 7 nucleotides agree with TRBD1. J gave up 2 bases and V 1 base, and 4 bases lay outside the gene matches. The CDR3 extends over 15 amino acids. Germline values: CDR1 SGHVS, CDR2 FNYEAQ. As DNA, the CDR3 is TGTGCCAGCAGCTTAGGGGGACAGCTTCAAGAGACCCAGTACTTC. It is translated as CASSLGGQLQETQYF.

The gene calls are TRBV3-1 and TRBJ2-7; 9 bases line up with TRBD2. The germline gives CDR1 LGHDT, CDR2 YNNKEL (reference sequence). The length of the CDR3 is 14 residues. V shed 4 bases, J shed 4 bases, and the junction held 5 bases outside the gene matches. In nucleotides, the CDR3 is TGTGCCAGCAGCCCTAGCGGGACATCTTACGAGCAGTACTTC. It yields the protein CASSPSGTSYEQYF.

The V and J genes are TRBV3-1 and TRBJ1-1, with a weak D call TRBD1 (6 bases). Trimming removed 0 bases at V and 10 bases at J, with 18 bases between. Germline loops: CDR1 LGHDT, CDR2 YNNKEL (reference sequence). The CDR3 contains 15 residues. The CDR3 DNA reads TGTGCCAGCAGCCAAGAGGTACAGGGCGGTCAGAGAGCTTTCTTT. It is translated as CASSQEVQGGQRAFF. The full variable domain, rest sourced from reference TRBV3-1 and TRBJ1-1, is DTAVSQTPKYLVTQMGNDKSIKCEQNLGHDTMYWYKQDSKKFLKIMFSYNNKELIINETVPNRFSPKSPDKAHLNLHINSLELGDSAVYFCASSQEVQGGQRAFFGQGTRLTVV.

The chain is built from TRBV12-3 or TRBV12-4 and TRBJ2-1; D unclear. The CDR3 length is 13 residues. V shed 6 bases and J shed 7 bases, with 13 bases lying between them. The CDR3 coding sequence is TGTGCCAGCAGGCATCTGTGGGGTAATGAGCAGTTCTTC. Translating gives CASRHLWGNEQFF.